These 26 T cell receptor beta chains came from one sample sequenced in a study of T-cell reconstitution after alpha-beta-depleted transplantation in children (dated by TCRdb to 2016 to 2017). Libraries came from PCR. Sequencing instrument: Illumina HiSeq 2500. TCR library preparation used molecular barcoding, with unique molecular identifiers applied to normalize quantification of the TCRbeta repertoire. TCRdb reprocessing: public reads trimmed at Q25 with fastp, clones called with MiXCR, in-frame beta chains kept. Entries that share a CDR3 protein sequence are merged under the most common genes and DNA. Across this sample there are approximately 430,000 distinct CDR3 sequences, with around 15% seen only once. The top ten hold roughly 29% of the sample. The treatment or condition label corresponds to: allogeneic hematopoietic cell transplantation with graft depleted of TCRalphabeta T cells and CD19 B cells.

This specimen was PBMCs, mostly from graft donor cells, taken 360 days after TCRalphabeta/CD19-depleted stem cell transplant. Receptor source: a boy under two years old who had a stem cell transplant for Wiskott-Aldrich syndrome, so the T cells may come from the graft donor.

In its sample, this clonotype was seen a few times. Written as DNA, the CDR3 is TGTGCCAGCAGTTTAGGAGGGACAGGGGCCTCCTACGAGCAGTACTTC. Protein product: CASSLGGTGASYEQYF. The chain carries TRBV28 and TRBJ2-7; 10 positions agree with TRBD1. The CDR3 totals 16 residues. V shed 2 bases, J shed 0 bases, and the junction held 4 bases outside the gene matches. CDR1 is MDHEN, CDR2 SYDVKM, per germline.

The V gene is TRBV7-2, the J gene TRBJ2-5; 7 nucleotides align to TRBD1. Germline V CDR1 and CDR2: SGHTA, FQGNSA. This CDR3 contains 14 residues. The ends lost 0 bases at V and 4 bases at J; junction bases unmatched: 2. The CDR3 sequence: CASSLAGTVETQYF. The CDR3 DNA follows: TGTGCCAGCAGCTTAGCTGGGACAGTAGAGACCCAGTACTTC.

A few counts support this clonotype. This chain links TRBV3-1 with TRBJ1-6; D is unclear. Between the trimmed V and J ends, which lost 1 base and 6 bases, there was a span of 10 bases. In germline, CDR1 is LGHDT, CDR2 YNNKEL (reference sequence). The CDR3 loop spans 15 amino acids. The CDR3 coding sequence is TGTGCCAGCAGCCAAGCGGTTGCTCCTAATTCACCCCTCCACTTT. Protein product: CASSQAVAPNSPLHF.

This CDR3 is CASSLDRWLAGGPPNTGELFF. In DNA, the CDR3 is TGTGCCAGCAGCTTAGATCGGTGGCTAGCGGGAGGGCCCCCGAACACCGGGGAGCTGTTTTTT. This chain connects TRBV11-2 to TRBJ2-2, with 12 bases matching TRBD2. The germline CDR1 and CDR2 sequences are SGHAT and FQNNGV. The CDR3 has 21 amino acids. With 0 bases clipped from V and 0 bases from J, the junction kept 11 bases outside the gene matches.

The table lists this clonotype with a few counts. The chain carries TRBV20-1 and TRBJ2-7; 8 nucleotides align to TRBD1. The CDR3 consists of 13 residues. Germline V CDR1 and CDR2: DFQATT, SNEGSKA (reference sequence). V lost 6 bases to trimming and J lost 3 bases; unmatched junction nucleotides: 7. The CDR3 loop is CSASTGAFYEQYF. DNA of the CDR3: TGCAGTGCCTCGACAGGGGCATTCTACGAGCAGTACTTC.

This clonotype occurred a few times. CDR3 residues: CASSYISTGHDEKLFF. CDR3 sequence (DNA): TGCGCCAGCAGCTACATCAGTACAGGGCATGATGAAAAACTGTTTTTT. This chain links TRBV4-1 with TRBJ1-4; the D gene is possibly TRBD1 (6 bases). Germline assignment: CDR1 MGHRA and CDR2 YSYEKL. Trimming stripped 5 bases from V and 6 bases from J, with 19 bases between. This CDR3 region has 16 residues.

In its sample, this clonotype was seen many times. The chain uses TRBV5-5 and TRBJ1-1; no clear D gene. The CDR3 extends over 13 amino acids. CDR1 is SGHKS, CDR2 YYEKEE, per germline (reference sequence). Trimming took 0 bases from V and 6 from J, leaving 9 bases between them. CDR3 loop: CASSLGSVAEAFF. The CDR3 DNA sequence: TGTGCCAGCAGCTTGGGCAGCGTCGCTGAAGCTTTCTTT. Full variable domain (outside the CDR3, taken from reference TRBV5-5 and TRBJ1-1): DAGVTQSPTHLIKTRGQQVTLRCSPISGHKSVSWYQQVLGQGPQFIFQYYEKEERGRGNFPDRFSARQFPNYSSELNVNALLLGDSALYLCASSLGSVAEAFFGQGTRLTVV.

This chain's CDR3 is CASSLDPRGEETQYF. CDR3 bases: TGTGCCAGCAGCTTGGACCCACGGGGGGAAGAGACCCAGTACTTC. This sequence joins TRBV7-2 and TRBJ2-5; 7 nucleotides line up with TRBD2. The CDR3 contains 15 residues. J lost 3 bases, V lost 3 bases, and 7 bases had no gene match. Germline V gives CDR1 SGHTA, CDR2 FQGNSA.

V usage is TRBV2 and J usage is TRBJ2-4; 9 positions agree with TRBD1. CDR3 length: 13 residues. V gave up 5 bases and J gave up 9 bases; unmatched junction bases: 5. Germline V gene sequence: CDR1 SNHLY, CDR2 FYNNEI. The CDR3 loop reads CASSSQGAGIQYF. The CDR3 coding sequence is TGTGCCAGCAGTTCACAGGGGGCCGGCATTCAGTACTTC.

The chain carries TRBV20-1 and TRBJ2-7; 7 nucleotides match TRBD1. V lost 2 bases, J lost 2 bases, and 6 bases stayed unmatched. The CDR3 is made up of 14 amino acids. The V gene's germline CDR1 is DFQATT and CDR2 SNEGSKA (reference sequence). CDR3: CSARHTGQPYEQYF. The CDR3, as DNA: TGCAGTGCTAGACACACGGGACAGCCCTACGAGCAGTACTTC.

This clonotype was found a few times. The chain recombines TRBV5-1 with TRBJ2-7; D is unclear. CDR3 length: 13 residues. Trimming pared 5 bases from V and 3 bases from J, leaving 12 bases between. Germline V gene sequence: CDR1 SGHRS, CDR2 YFSETQ. This CDR3 reads CASRQYTGYEQYF. CDR3 nucleotides: TGCGCCAGCAGGCAATACACTGGCTACGAGCAGTACTTC.

This chain connects TRBV6-6 to TRBJ2-7; either TRBD1 or TRBD2 may fit D (5 bases each). This CDR3 has 13 amino acids. The V end lost 4 bases, the J end lost 5 bases, and 12 bases lay between the germline ends. Germline CDR1 reads MNHNY; CDR2 reads SVGAGI (reference sequence). CDR3 residues: CASSWPGRDEQYF. The CDR3, as DNA: TGTGCCAGCAGTTGGCCGGGACGGGACGAGCAGTACTTC.

This clonotype turned up a few times. The chain recombines TRBV5-1 with TRBJ2-1; D uncertain. Trimming took off 0 bases at V and 5 bases at J, with 6 bases between the two ends. This CDR3 region has 13 residues. Germline V gives CDR1 SGHRS, CDR2 YFSETQ. The CDR3: CASSLDPHNEQFF. Here the CDR3 DNA reads TGCGCCAGCAGCTTGGACCCCCACAATGAGCAGTTCTTC.

The chain couples TRBV2 to TRBJ2-2; no clear D. The CDR3 contains 13 residues. Trimming removed 5 bases at V and 7 bases at J, with 11 bases between. CDR1 is SNHLY, CDR2 FYNNEI, per germline. The CDR3 loop reads CASSPTSLGELFF. The CDR3 nucleotides read TGTGCCAGCAGTCCTACCTCCCTCGGGGAGCTGTTTTTT.

The chain combines TRBV28 with TRBJ2-7, with D possibly being TRBD2 (5 bases). This CDR3 has 18 amino acids. Germline V gene data show CDR1 as MDHEN and CDR2 as SYDVKM. Trimming left V 4 bases short and J 2 bases short, with 24 bases between. The CDR3 loop is CASSYPLPATQAAYEQYF. The DNA for the CDR3 is TGTGCCAGCAGTTACCCCCTTCCGGCCACCCAAGCGGCCTACGAGCAGTACTTC.

The J gene is TRBJ2-3, the V gene TRBV12-3 or TRBV12-4; TRBD2 aligns across 10 bases. The CDR3 is 13 amino acids. Trimming cost V 3 bases and J 13 bases; bases outside gene matches: 7. The DNA for the CDR3 is TGTGCCAGCAGTTTTCAGCGGGAGGGCCGGGAGTATTTT. This codes for CASSFQREGREYF.

This clonotype has only a few counts. The V gene is TRBV7-6, the J gene TRBJ1-1, with 7 bases fitting TRBD1. The CDR3 sequence is 13 residues long. Germline trimming cut 0 bases from V and 10 bases from J; bases unmatched to any gene: 5. Germline CDR1 is SGHVS and CDR2 is FNYEAQ. This CDR3 is CASSLAGQGVAFF. The DNA for the CDR3 is TGTGCCAGCAGCTTAGCTGGTCAGGGGGTAGCTTTCTTT.

The chain links TRBV7-9 to TRBJ1-3; unclear D gene. CDR1 SEHNR and CDR2 FQNEAQ come from the germline V gene (reference sequence). V lost 5 bases and J lost 2, with 13 bases in between. The CDR3 totals 15 residues. The CDR3 region has the DNA TGTGCCAGCAGCAATCGACGGGCCCCTGGAAACACCATATATTTT. Its protein is CASSNRRAPGNTIYF.

This chain links TRBV12-3 or TRBV12-4 with TRBJ2-7, with a weak D call TRBD2 (5 bases). This CDR3 has 13 residues. Trimming took 2 bases from V and 6 from J, leaving 11 bases between them. CDR3 in amino acids: CASSLNMGSEQYF. The CDR3 DNA reads as TGTGCCAGCAGTTTAAACATGGGGAGCGAGCAGTACTTC.

This chain links TRBV7-9 with TRBJ2-1, with 8 bases fitting TRBD1. V shed 5 bases, J shed 8 bases, and the junction held 2 bases outside the gene matches. The CDR3 extends over 12 amino acids. Germline CDR1 SEHNR, CDR2 FQNEAQ (reference sequence). In nucleotides, the CDR3 is TGTGCCAGCAGCCTACAGGGGGATGAGCAGTTCTTC. It is translated as CASSLQGDEQFF.

This clonotype was detected only a few times. V is TRBV18 and J is TRBJ2-7; tentatively, D is TRBD1 (6 bases). Trimming shortened V by 6 bases and J by 2 bases, and 17 bases separated the two germline ends. The CDR3 sequence is 15 residues long. CDR1 KGHSH and CDR2 LQKENI come from the germline V gene. This chain's CDR3 is CASSPLQGAAYEQYF. CDR3 nucleotides: TGTGCCAGCTCCCCCCTACAGGGTGCAGCCTACGAGCAGTACTTC.

The rearrangement uses TRBV12-3 or TRBV12-4 and TRBJ2-7, with D perhaps matching TRBD1 (5 bases). The CDR3 has 14 residues. V was trimmed by 2 bases and J by 1 base, leaving 9 bases between them. The chain's CDR3 is CASSLSKGSYEQYF. In nucleotides, the CDR3 is TGTGCCAGCAGTTTATCAAAGGGGTCCTACGAGCAGTACTTC.

This clonotype turned up a few times. The V and J genes are TRBV4-1 and TRBJ2-1; D ambiguous. CDR3 length: 15 amino acids. Germline values: CDR1 MGHRA, CDR2 YSYEKL. With 4 bases removed from V and 4 bases from J, the gap between germline ends came to 14 bases. For the CDR3, the DNA is TGCGCCAGCAGCCGCTGGGTAGTCTCTTACAATGAGCAGTTCTTC. Its protein is CASSRWVVSYNEQFF.

J is TRBJ1-2 and V is TRBV5-6, with D tentatively TRBD1 (6 bases). From germline, CDR1 is SGHDT and CDR2 YYEEEE. The ends were cut back, 4 bases at V and 1 base at J, with 11 bases in the middle. CDR3 length equals 14 residues. The DNA for the CDR3 is TGTGCCAGCAGCCACGACAGGTTTAACTATGGCTACACCTTC. Amino acids: CASSHDRFNYGYTF.

CDR3 sequence reads: CASSLEGGLYEQYF. DNA of the CDR3: TGTGCCAGCAGTTTAGAGGGGGGCCTCTACGAGCAGTACTTC. The rearrangement uses TRBV27 and TRBJ2-7, with D perhaps being TRBD1 or TRBD2 (6 bases each). The CDR3 is made up of 14 amino acids. V lost 2 bases, J lost 3 bases, and 11 bases lay in between. The V gene's germline CDR1 is MNHEY and CDR2 SMNVEV (reference sequence).

The DNA for the CDR3 is TGTGCCAGCAGCTTGTCGAGCGGGAGCCCAGATACGCAGTATTTT. Translating gives CASSLSSGSPDTQYF. The V gene is TRBV5-5, the J gene TRBJ2-3, with TRBD2 identical over 8 bases. Germline loops: CDR1 SGHKS, CDR2 YYEKEE (reference sequence). Unmatched junction bases numbered 5, after V lost 1 base and J lost 4 bases. The CDR3 covers 15 residues.